What follows are 21 T cell receptor beta chains derived from one specimen sequenced in a study of shared clonotypes between healthy human individuals. Profiled with immunoSEQ multiplex PCR; TCRdb holds only in-frame clones, not every one. The table lists hundreds of thousands of clones, around three quarters of them singletons, with 12% in the top ten. The sample consisted of PBMCs. These receptors were obtained from a woman aged 40 to 50 in good health. Some clones in this sample may be carry-over from other donors' samples.

The rearrangement links TRBV30 to TRBJ1-5; D not resolved. Germline values: CDR1 GTSNPN, CDR2 SVGIG (reference sequence). The CDR3 runs 13 residues. V was cut by 1 base and J by 6 bases, with 10 bases left in between. The CDR3 here is CAWSASVGQPQHF. In DNA, the CDR3 is TGTGCCTGGAGTGCGTCGGTTGGTCAGCCCCAGCATTTT.

The chain combines TRBV2 with TRBJ2-2, with D possibly called TRBD1 or TRBD2 (5 bases each). This CDR3 is 15 amino acids long. In germline, CDR1 is SNHLY, CDR2 FYNNEI. Trimming removed 7 bases at V and 4 bases at J, with 16 bases between. The CDR3 reads CASTRDGSGTGELFF. Here the CDR3 DNA reads TGTGCCAGCACTAGGGACGGGTCTGGCACCGGGGAGCTGTTTTTT. Complete variable domain (other parts from reference TRBV2 and TRBJ2-2): EPEVTQTPSHQVTQMGQEVILRCVPISNHLYFYWYRQILGQKVEFLVSFYNNEISEKSEIFDDQFSVERPDGSNFTLKIRSTKLEDSAMYFCASTRDGSGTGELFFGEGSRLTVL.

The CDR3 here is CSVMGQGAGEQYF. The CDR3 bases are TGCAGCGTGATGGGACAGGGGGCGGGAGAGCAGTACTTC. The chain has TRBV29-1 and TRBJ2-5; 12 nucleotides match TRBD1. Germline values: CDR1 SQVTM, CDR2 ANQGSEA. The CDR3 spans 13 residues. V trimming: 6 bases; J trimming: 11 bases; junction bases outside the gene matches: 10.

The J gene is TRBJ1-2, the V gene TRBV18, with D tentatively TRBD1 (6 bases). CDR1 is KGHSH, CDR2 LQKENI, per germline. The length of the CDR3 is 12 residues. Deletions cut 5 bases from V and 4 bases from J, with 8 bases between. CDR3 region: CASSSGAYGYTF. In nucleotides, the CDR3 is TGTGCCAGCTCATCAGGGGCCTATGGCTACACCTTC.

As regards this clone: The same CDR3 can be traced to other DNA sequences in this sample. The chain joins TRBV7-9 to TRBJ1-4; D gene uncertain. Trimming took 2 bases from V and 3 from J, leaving 1 base between them. The CDR3 consists of 12 residues. CDR1 SEHNR and CDR2 FQNEAQ come from the germline V gene (reference sequence). CDR3 nucleotides: TGTGCCAGCAGCTTATCTAATGAAAAACTGTTTTTT. Amino acid sequence: CASSLSNEKLFF.

CDR3 DNA: TGCGCCAGCAGCCAAGTTCCGCTAGCGGGAGGACCCTACGAGCAGTACTTC. Translated, it gives CASSQVPLAGGPYEQYF. The V and J genes are TRBV4-1 and TRBJ2-7; 11 nucleotides match TRBD2. Germline V lookup: CDR1 MGHRA, CDR2 YSYEKL. J gave up 2 bases and V 1 base, and 7 bases lay outside the gene matches. The CDR3 extends over 17 amino acids.

This chain connects TRBV7-3 to TRBJ2-1; D gene uncertain. Trimming stripped 3 bases from V and 7 bases from J, with 10 bases between. CDR3 length: 13 residues. Germline loops: CDR1 SGHTA, CDR2 FQGTGA. For the CDR3, the DNA is TGTGCCAGCAGCTTTTCAGGTGCTAATGAGCAGTTCTTC. It translates to CASSFSGANEQFF. Full variable domain (remainder filled in from reference TRBV7-3 and TRBJ2-1): GAGVSQTPSNKVTEKGKYVELRCDPISGHTALYWYRQSLGQGPEFLIYFQGTGAADDSGLPNDRFFAVRPEGSVSTLKIQRTERGDSAVYLCASSFSGANEQFFGPGTRLTVL.

V is TRBV6-5 and J is TRBJ1-3; 7 nucleotides align to TRBD1. The V segment lost 2 bases and the J segment 1 base; nucleotides outside the gene matches: 5. This CDR3 is 16 amino acids long. The germline V gene has CDR1 MNHEY and CDR2 SVGAGI. The CDR3 loop is CASSYTHRGSGNTIYF. The CDR3 DNA is TGTGCCAGCAGTTACACCCACAGGGGATCTGGAAACACCATATATTTT.

Details on this clone: This specimen includes other DNA sequences encoding the same CDR3. The J gene is TRBJ1-1, the V gene TRBV29-1; D is possibly TRBD1 (5 bases). Germline V gene sequence: CDR1 SQVTM, CDR2 ANQGSEA. V dropped 4 bases and J dropped 7 bases, with 19 bases sitting between them. The CDR3 extends over 14 amino acids. CDR3 protein: CSVVLTQGGIEAFF. The CDR3, as DNA: TGCAGCGTTGTCTTAACCCAGGGTGGGATTGAAGCTTTCTTT.

Worth noting for this clone: A junction end diverges from the germline sequence, so it may reflect a read error. This rearrangement joins TRBV20-1 to TRBJ1-4; no firm D call. Per the germline V gene, CDR1 is DFQATT and CDR2 is SNEGSKA (reference sequence). The CDR3 spans 11 residues. CDR3 sequence reads: CSARGVDGWSF. CDR3 DNA sequence: TGCAGTGCTAGAGGGGTGGATGGATGGTCGTTT.

The table lists this clone with a few counts. The chain combines TRBV6-5 with TRBJ2-7; 8 bases align to TRBD1. CDR1 is MNHEY, CDR2 SVGAGI, per germline. This CDR3 is built from 13 residues. V lost 4 bases, J lost 6 bases, and 5 bases stayed unmatched. Here the CDR3 DNA reads TGTGCCAGCAGTTTCGGACAGGGTGGCGAGCAGTACTTC. Translated: CASSFGQGGEQYF.

Comment on this clone: The identical CDR3 is also encoded by other nucleotide sequences in the sample. The chain employs TRBV4-1 and TRBJ2-2; D tentatively reads TRBD1 or TRBD2 (5 bases each). The CDR3 has 14 residues. The germline gives CDR1 MGHRA, CDR2 YSYEKL. Trimming stripped 1 base from V and 5 bases from J, with 8 bases between. In DNA, the CDR3 is TGCGCCAGCAGCCAAGTTGGGGGTACCGGGGAGCTGTTTTTT. This sequence encodes CASSQVGGTGELFF.

A note on this clone: With a far larger clone one base away, a read error is the likely cause. The same CDR3 arises from other DNA sequences in this sample as well. The rearrangement links TRBV9 to TRBJ2-7; the D is unclear. CDR3 length: 14 residues. The V end was cut by 2 bases, the J end by 2 bases, with 11 bases between. Germline V gene sequence: CDR1 SGDLS, CDR2 YYNGEE. CDR3 nucleotides: TGTGCCAGCAGCGTGGGTGGTCTTCCCTACGAGCAGTACTTC. Its protein product is CASSVGGLPYEQYF.

The DNA for the CDR3 is TGTGCCAGCAGTTACCCGGGACAGTCCTACGAGCAGTACTTC. Amino acid sequence: CASSYPGQSYEQYF. The rearrangement links TRBV6-6 to TRBJ2-7, with 7 bases identical to TRBD1. V was clipped by 2 bases and J by 1 base; unmatched bases: 2. The CDR3 spans 14 residues. The germline gives CDR1 MNHNY, CDR2 SVGAGI (reference sequence).

As to this clone: At one end, the junction sequence differs from germline, possibly due to a read error. The J gene is TRBJ2-5, the V gene TRBV7-9; 8 positions agree with TRBD2. The germline V gene encodes CDR1 SEHNR and CDR2 FQNEAQ (reference sequence). The CDR3 runs 14 residues. CDR3 amino acids: CASSIAGTQETQYF. The CDR3 bases are TGTGCCAGCAGCATAGCGGGAACTCAAGAGACCCAGTACTTC.

This chain's CDR3 is CASRPIPDYNEQFF. In nucleotides, the CDR3 is TGCGCCAGCAGGCCCATTCCAGACTACAATGAGCAGTTCTTC. The chain has TRBV4-1 and TRBJ2-1; D remains ambiguous. Trimming shortened V by 6 bases and J by 3 bases, and 12 bases separated the two germline ends. This CDR3 contains 14 residues. In germline, CDR1 is MGHRA, CDR2 YSYEKL.

V usage is TRBV7-9 and J usage is TRBJ2-7, with 9 bases that match TRBD1. Trimming took 3 bases from V and 2 from J; bases not matched to a gene: 5. The CDR3 contains 15 residues. CDR1 is SEHNR, CDR2 FQNEAQ, per germline (reference sequence). The CDR3 DNA follows: TGTGCCAGCAGCTTTGGGGACAGGGATACCTACGAGCAGTACTTC. This codes for CASSFGDRDTYEQYF.

The rearrangement uses TRBV11-2 and TRBJ2-3; 10 bases match TRBD2. Losses at the gene ends were 8 bases for V and 5 bases for J; bases not matched to a gene: 10. Germline loops: CDR1 SGHAT, CDR2 FQNNGV. The CDR3 is 15 residues long. The CDR3 protein is CASGDPSGSGDTQYF. The CDR3 nucleotides read TGTGCCAGCGGCGATCCTAGCGGGAGTGGAGATACGCAGTATTTT.

The chain employs TRBV6-6 and TRBJ1-1, with D possibly being TRBD1 (5 bases). This CDR3 is 14 amino acids long. Between the trimmed V and J ends, which lost 8 bases and 1 base, there was a span of 14 bases. Germline CDR1 MNHNY, CDR2 SVGAGI (reference sequence). The CDR3 DNA follows: TGTGCCAGCCTCCGGGGCGACACGAACACTGAAGCTTTCTTT. Protein product: CASLRGDTNTEAFF.

V and J are TRBV6-5 and TRBJ2-5; D gene unclear. This CDR3 comprises 13 residues. Germline-derived CDR1 and CDR2 are MNHEY and SVGAGI. V was cut by 4 bases and J by 2 bases, with 8 bases left in between. CDR3 DNA: TGTGCCAGCAGTTCCCCCGGGCAAGAGACCCAGTACTTC. Translation gives CASSSPGQETQYF.

The genes are TRBV4-2 and TRBJ2-3; unclear D gene. The V end lost 2 bases, the J end lost 6 bases, and 12 bases lay between the germline ends. Germline V gives CDR1 LGHNA, CDR2 YNFKEQ. The CDR3 consists of 14 residues. The CDR3 protein is CASSQQASYDTQYF. The DNA of the CDR3 is TGTGCCAGCAGCCAACAGGCCTCTTATGATACGCAGTATTTT.